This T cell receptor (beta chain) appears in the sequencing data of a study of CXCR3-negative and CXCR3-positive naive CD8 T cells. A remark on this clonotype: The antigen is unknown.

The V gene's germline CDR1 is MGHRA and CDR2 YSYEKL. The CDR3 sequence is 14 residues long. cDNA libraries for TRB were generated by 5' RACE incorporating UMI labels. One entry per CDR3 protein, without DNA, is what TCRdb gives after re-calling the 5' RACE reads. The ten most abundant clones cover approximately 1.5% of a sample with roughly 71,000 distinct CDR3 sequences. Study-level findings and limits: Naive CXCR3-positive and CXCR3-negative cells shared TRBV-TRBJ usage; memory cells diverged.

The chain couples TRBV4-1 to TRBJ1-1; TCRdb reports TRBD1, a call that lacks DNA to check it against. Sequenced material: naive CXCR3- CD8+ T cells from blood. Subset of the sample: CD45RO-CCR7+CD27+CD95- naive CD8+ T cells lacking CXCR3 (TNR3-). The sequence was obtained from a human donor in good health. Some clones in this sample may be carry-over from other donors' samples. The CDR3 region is CASSQWATGTEAFF.